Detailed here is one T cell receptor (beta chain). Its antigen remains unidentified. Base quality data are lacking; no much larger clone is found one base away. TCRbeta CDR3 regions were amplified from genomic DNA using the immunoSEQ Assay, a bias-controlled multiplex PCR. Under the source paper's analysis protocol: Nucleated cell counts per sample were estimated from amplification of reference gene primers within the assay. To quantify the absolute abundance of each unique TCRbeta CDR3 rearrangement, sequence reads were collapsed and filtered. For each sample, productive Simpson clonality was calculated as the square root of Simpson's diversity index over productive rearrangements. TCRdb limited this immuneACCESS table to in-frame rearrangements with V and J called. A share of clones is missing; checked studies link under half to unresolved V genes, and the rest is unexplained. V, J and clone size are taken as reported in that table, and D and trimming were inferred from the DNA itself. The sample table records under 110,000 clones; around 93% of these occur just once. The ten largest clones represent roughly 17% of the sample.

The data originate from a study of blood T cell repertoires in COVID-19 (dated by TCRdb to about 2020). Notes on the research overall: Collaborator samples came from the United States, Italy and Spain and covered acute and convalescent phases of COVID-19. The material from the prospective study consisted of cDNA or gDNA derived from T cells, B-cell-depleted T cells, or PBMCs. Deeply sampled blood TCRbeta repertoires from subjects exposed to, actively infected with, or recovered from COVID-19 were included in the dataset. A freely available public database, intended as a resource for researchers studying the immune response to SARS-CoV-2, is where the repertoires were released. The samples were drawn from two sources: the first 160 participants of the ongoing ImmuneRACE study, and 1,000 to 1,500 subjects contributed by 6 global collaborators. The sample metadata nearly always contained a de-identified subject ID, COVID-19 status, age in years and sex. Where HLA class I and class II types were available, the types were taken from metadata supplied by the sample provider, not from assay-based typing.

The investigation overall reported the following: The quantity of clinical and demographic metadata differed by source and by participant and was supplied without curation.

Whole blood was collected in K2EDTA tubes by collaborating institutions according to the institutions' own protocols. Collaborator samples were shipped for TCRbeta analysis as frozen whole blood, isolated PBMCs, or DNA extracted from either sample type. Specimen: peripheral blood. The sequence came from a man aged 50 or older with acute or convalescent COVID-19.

The CDR3 protein sequence reads: CASSLPTGHEQYF. The DNA is TGTGCCAGCAGCTTACCCACAGGGCACGAGCAGTACTTC. The sequence links TRBV7-9 to TRBJ2-7; possibly the D gene is TRBD1, per 6 matching bases. Via the germline V gene (reference sequence), CDR1 is SEHNR and CDR2 FQNEAQ. The CDR3 runs 13 residues from the cysteine to the phenylalanine. This entry keeps only the CDR3 DNA: 39 bases, framed from base 1. V was cut back by 2 bases and J by 5 bases, leaving a gap of 10 bases between them. Reference TRBV7-9 and TRBJ2-7 proteins supply the regions before and after the CDR3; the full variable domain is: DTGVSQNPRHKITKRGQNVTFRCDPISEHNRLYWYRQTLGQGPEFLTYFQNEAQLEKSRLLSDRFSAERPKGSFSTLEIQRTEQGDSAMYLCASSLPTGHEQYFGPGTRLTVT.